The 27 T cell receptor beta chains listed next were all sequenced from one sample in a study of control samples from healthy donors and cancer patients. The method was immunoSEQ multiplex PCR; TCRdb's version includes in-frame clones alone and lacks a portion of them. The table has about 180,000 clones, approximately 92% seen once. Sequenced material: blood. These receptor sequences come from a man aged 30-40 years in good health.

A remark on this clone: Being one base from a much bigger clone, this may be a read error. V usage is TRBV27 and J usage is TRBJ2-7; 11 nucleotides align to TRBD1. This CDR3 contains 14 residues. Trimming at V came to 5 bases and at J to 6 bases, leaving 6 bases not matched to a gene. Germline-derived CDR1 and CDR2 are MNHEY and SMNVEV (reference sequence). CDR3 amino acids: CASSLGQGAFEQYF. The CDR3 DNA follows: TGTGCCAGCAGTCTCGGACAGGGGGCTTTCGAGCAGTACTTC.

This rearrangement joins TRBV10-1 to TRBJ2-1; TRBD2 matches 7 bases. The CDR3 has 15 residues. CDR1 is WNHNN, CDR2 SYGVQD, per germline (reference sequence). After removal of 2 bases from V and 3 bases from J, the junction contained 4 bases not matched to a gene. CDR3 sequence reads: CASSEGLADYNEQFF. In DNA, the CDR3 is TGCGCCAGCAGTGAGGGGCTAGCGGACTACAATGAGCAGTTCTTC.

The chain links TRBV30 to TRBJ1-1, with a weak D call TRBD1 (5 bases). CDR3 length: 14 amino acids. Trimming pared 2 bases from V and 5 bases from J, leaving 15 bases between. The germline V gene has CDR1 GTSNPN and CDR2 SVGIG (reference sequence). This CDR3 reads CAWSRPGGGTEAFF. CDR3 DNA: TGTGCCTGGAGTCGGCCCGGGGGTGGGACTGAAGCTTTCTTT.

The chain joins TRBV6-5 to TRBJ1-1; D may be TRBD1 (6 bases). Trimming took off 1 base at V and 11 bases at J, with 8 bases between the two ends. The CDR3 runs 11 residues. CDR1 and CDR2 from the germline V gene are MNHEY and SVGAGI. CDR3 region: CASSYWGLAFF. In DNA, the CDR3 is TGTGCCAGCAGTTACTGGGGGCTGGCTTTCTTT.

This chain joins TRBV7-7 and TRBJ2-2, with unresolved D. V shed 1 base and J shed 1 base, with 7 bases lying between them. Germline V lookup: CDR1 SSHAT, CDR2 FNYEAQ (reference sequence). The CDR3 is 15 amino acids. CDR3 protein: CASSLGTQNTGELFF. CDR3 bases: TGTGCCAGCAGCTTAGGGACCCAGAACACCGGGGAGCTGTTTTTT.

The rearrangement links TRBV6-2 or TRBV6-3 to TRBJ2-2; 7 nucleotides align to TRBD1. Losses at the gene ends were 4 bases for V and 4 bases for J; bases not matched to a gene: 9. The CDR3 loop spans 16 amino acids. CDR1 and CDR2 from the germline V gene are MNHEY and SVGEGT. The CDR3 DNA reads as TGTGCCAGCAGTTTGTCCAAGGGGGCGGGCACCGGGGAGCTGTTTTTT. This encodes CASSLSKGAGTGELFF.

This clone was picked up a small number of times. The V and J genes are TRBV30 and TRBJ1-5; no clear D gene. The CDR3 runs 13 residues. Trimming pared 2 bases from V and 6 bases from J, leaving 11 bases between. CDR1 and CDR2 from the germline V gene are GTSNPN and SVGIG (reference sequence). The CDR3 coding sequence is TGTGCCTGGAGTTTAGGGTTGAGTCAGCCCCAGCATTTT. Translation gives CAWSLGLSQPQHF.

This clone was recorded only once. This chain connects TRBV6-6 to TRBJ2-5, with D possibly being TRBD2 (6 bases). Trimming stripped 4 bases from V and 0 bases from J, with 12 bases between. Germline V gene sequence: CDR1 MNHNY, CDR2 SVGAGI (reference sequence). CDR3 length: 15 amino acids. The CDR3 protein is CASSFSGDYQETQYF. CDR3 sequence (DNA): TGTGCCAGCAGTTTTAGCGGTGATTACCAAGAGACCCAGTACTTC.

A note on this clone: At one boundary the junction diverges from the germline segment, which might be a read error. The J gene is TRBJ2-2, the V gene TRBV15; 7 bases are a match to TRBD2. The CDR3 extends over 15 amino acids. Germline values: CDR1 LNHNV, CDR2 YYDKDF (reference sequence). CDR3 nucleotides: TGTGCCACCAGGAGAGGCGGGGGGAACACCGGGGAGCTGTTTTTT. Its translation is CATRRGGGNTGELFF.

This chain joins TRBV4-2 and TRBJ1-5; D ambiguous. There are 14 residues in the CDR3. Germline lookup yields CDR1 LGHNA and CDR2 YNFKEQ. V was trimmed by 0 bases and J by 7 bases, leaving 10 bases between them. The DNA of the CDR3 is TGTGCCAGCAGCCAAGAGGATTTATCCCAGCCCCAGCATTTT. Translating gives CASSQEDLSQPQHF.

This clone was counted a single time. The chain combines TRBV19 with TRBJ1-5, with D perhaps matching TRBD1 (5 bases). CDR1 is LNHDA and CDR2 is SQIVND in the germline V gene (reference sequence). Deletions cut 10 bases from V and 0 bases from J, with 16 bases between. There are 15 residues in the CDR3. The CDR3 nucleotides read TGTGCCACCAAACAGGTGGGGTATAGCAATCAGCCCCAGCATTTT. Translation: CATKQVGYSNQPQHF.

The rearrangement joins TRBV11-2 to TRBJ1-3; D may be TRBD1 (5 bases). Germline-derived CDR1 and CDR2 are SGHAT and FQNNGV. CDR3 length: 13 amino acids. V was pared by 6 bases and J by 4 bases, with 10 bases between. The CDR3 region has the DNA TGTGCCAGCAGAGACAGTAACGGAAACACCATATATTTT. It codes for CASRDSNGNTIYF.

This rearrangement joins TRBV18 to TRBJ1-2; no clear D gene. Germline CDR1 is KGHSH and CDR2 is LQKENI. V was shortened by 6 bases and J by 2 bases, with 10 bases between the two germline ends. The CDR3 is 13 amino acids. The chain's CDR3 is CASSPDQNYGYTF. In nucleotides, the CDR3 is TGTGCCAGCTCGCCCGACCAGAACTATGGCTACACCTTC. Using reference TRBV18 and TRBJ1-2 for the parts outside the CDR3, the full variable domain is NAGVMQNPRHLVRRRGQEARLRCSPMKGHSHVYWYRQLPEEGLKFMVYLQKENIIDESGMPKERFSAEFPKEGPSILRIQQVVRGDSAAYFCASSPDQNYGYTFGSGTRLTVV.

The chain couples TRBV28 to TRBJ2-1; TRBD2 is a possible D gene (5 bases). The CDR3 contains 16 residues. V lost 8 bases to trimming and J lost 5 bases, with 22 bases between them. Germline-derived CDR1 and CDR2 are MDHEN and SYDVKM. Here the CDR3 DNA reads TGTGCCAGCCCCCCTATGGGTAGCGAGGGAGACAATGAGCAGTTCTTC. Its translation: CASPPMGSEGDNEQFF.

This chain uses TRBV18 with TRBJ2-7; TRBD1 or TRBD2 may be the D gene (6 bases each). From germline, CDR1 is KGHSH and CDR2 LQKENI. The CDR3 is 16 residues long. V was pared by 4 bases and J by 1 base, with 17 bases between. The CDR3 DNA is TGTGCCAGCTCACGGCTGGGGGGCTCCTCGTCCTACGAGCAGTACTTC. Translated: CASSRLGGSSSYEQYF.

The CDR3 DNA sequence: TGTGCCAGCAACCCGGGACTCCGGAACACTGAAGCTTTCTTT. Amino acid sequence: CASNPGLRNTEAFF. V and J are TRBV2 and TRBJ1-1, with D perhaps matching TRBD1 (5 bases). CDR1 is SNHLY and CDR2 is FYNNEI in the germline V gene. V lost 7 bases and J 1 base, leaving 13 bases between the germline ends. This CDR3 comprises 14 residues.

This sequence joins TRBV5-8 and TRBJ1-2, with TRBD1 matching over 9 bases. The CDR3 extends over 15 amino acids. V shed 4 bases, J shed 8 bases, and the junction held 12 bases outside the gene matches. CDR1 SGHTS and CDR2 YDEGEE come from the germline V gene. CDR3: CASSPQTGGPRGYTF. As DNA, the CDR3 is TGTGCCAGCAGCCCCCAGACAGGGGGTCCAAGGGGCTACACCTTC.

The chain has TRBV23-1 and TRBJ1-5, with D unresolved. TRBV23-1 is an ORF, and what it does is uncertain. Trimming took off 3 bases at V and 3 bases at J, with 0 bases between the two ends. This CDR3 region has 11 residues. The chain's CDR3 is CASSHNQPQHF. CDR3 DNA: TGCGCCAGCAGTCACAATCAGCCCCAGCATTTT.

This chain uses TRBV12-3 or TRBV12-4 with TRBJ2-7; D is uncertain. This CDR3 is built from 13 residues. V lost 5 bases and J lost 0, with 8 bases in between. Here the CDR3 reads CASSPTNSYEQYF. The CDR3 DNA reads TGTGCCAGCAGTCCTACGAACTCCTACGAGCAGTACTTC.

This clone was observed a handful of times. The chain employs TRBV3-1 (or the pseudogene TRBV3-2) and TRBJ1-1, with D unclear. This CDR3 is built from 17 residues. Germline values: CDR1 LGHDT, CDR2 YNNKEL (reference sequence). Between the trimmed V and J ends, which lost 4 bases and 0 bases, there was a span of 18 bases. CDR3 residues: CASSPQIDGAVNTEAFF. The CDR3 nucleotides are TGTGCCAGCAGCCCTCAGATAGACGGCGCCGTGAACACTGAAGCTTTCTTT.

The chain uses TRBV9 and TRBJ2-1; D gene unclear. The germline CDR1 and CDR2 sequences are SGDLS and YYNGEE. The V end lost 2 bases, the J end lost 10 bases, and 13 bases lay between the germline ends. This CDR3 has 13 residues. This chain's CDR3 is CASSVNPTVEQFF. The CDR3 DNA reads as TGTGCCAGCAGCGTGAATCCGACTGTCGAGCAGTTCTTC.

This clone has more than one count but fewer than ten. The CDR3 nucleotides are TGCGCCAGCAGCTTGGAGGGACAGCTATACAATGAGCAGTTCTTC. It encodes CASSLEGQLYNEQFF. The chain links TRBV5-1 to TRBJ2-1, with TRBD1 identical over 7 bases. CDR3 length: 15 amino acids. Germline assignment: CDR1 SGHRS and CDR2 YFSETQ. V shed 0 bases, J shed 4 bases, and the junction held 4 bases outside the gene matches.

The J gene is TRBJ2-1, the V gene TRBV25-1; D might be TRBD1 (5 bases). Germline CDR1 is MGHDK and CDR2 is SYGVNS. The ends were cut back, 1 base at V and 8 bases at J, with 12 bases in the middle. This CDR3 has 14 residues. In DNA, the CDR3 is TGTGCCAGCAGTGAATCGGGCAGGGAATATGAGCAGTTCTTC. This translates into CASSESGREYEQFF.

The chain employs TRBV15 and TRBJ2-1; 9 bases map to TRBD1. Germline CDR1 is LNHNV and CDR2 is YYDKDF (reference sequence). V lost 3 bases, J lost 8 bases, and 17 bases stayed unmatched. This CDR3 is built from 18 residues. CDR3 DNA: TGTGCCACCAGCAGGAGTGGCATCGGGACAGGGCCCGGCCATGAGCAGTTCTTC. Translation: CATSRSGIGTGPGHEQFF.

V gene TRBV5-1 combines with J gene TRBJ2-7, with D maybe TRBD2 (6 bases). The CDR3 has 13 amino acids. Germline assignment: CDR1 SGHRS and CDR2 YFSETQ. V was trimmed by 0 bases and J by 3 bases, leaving 7 bases between them. CDR3 sequence (DNA): TGCGCCAGCAGCTTGGAGCGGGTCTACGAGCAGTACTTC. Its translation: CASSLERVYEQYF.

J is TRBJ2-5 and V is TRBV19; 10 positions match TRBD2. CDR1 is LNHDA and CDR2 is SQIVND in the germline V gene (reference sequence). The CDR3 runs to 16 residues. With V trimmed by 3 bases and J by 1 base, 5 bases remained unmatched. The CDR3 DNA reads as TGTGCCAGTAGTATTACGTCTAGCGGGGGCCAAGAGACCCAGTACTTC. Translated, it gives CASSITSSGGQETQYF.

The sample holds one count of this clone. The CDR3 spells CASSTLAVGDPGELFF. CDR3 nucleotide sequence: TGTGCCAGCAGCACCCTAGCGGTAGGGGACCCCGGGGAGCTGTTTTTT. The chain recombines TRBV7-6 with TRBJ2-2, with 7 positions matching TRBD2. V was pared by 5 bases and J by 6 bases, with 12 bases of the junction left unmatched. CDR1 and CDR2 from the germline V gene are SGHVS and FNYEAQ. The CDR3 covers 16 residues. Together with reference TRBV7-6 and TRBJ2-2, the CDR3 gives the full variable domain: GAGVSQSPRYKVTKRGQDVALRCDPISGHVSLYWYRQALGQGPEFLTYFNYEAQQDKSGLPNDRFSAERPEGSISTLTIQRTEQRDSAMYRCASSTLAVGDPGELFFGEGSRLTVL.